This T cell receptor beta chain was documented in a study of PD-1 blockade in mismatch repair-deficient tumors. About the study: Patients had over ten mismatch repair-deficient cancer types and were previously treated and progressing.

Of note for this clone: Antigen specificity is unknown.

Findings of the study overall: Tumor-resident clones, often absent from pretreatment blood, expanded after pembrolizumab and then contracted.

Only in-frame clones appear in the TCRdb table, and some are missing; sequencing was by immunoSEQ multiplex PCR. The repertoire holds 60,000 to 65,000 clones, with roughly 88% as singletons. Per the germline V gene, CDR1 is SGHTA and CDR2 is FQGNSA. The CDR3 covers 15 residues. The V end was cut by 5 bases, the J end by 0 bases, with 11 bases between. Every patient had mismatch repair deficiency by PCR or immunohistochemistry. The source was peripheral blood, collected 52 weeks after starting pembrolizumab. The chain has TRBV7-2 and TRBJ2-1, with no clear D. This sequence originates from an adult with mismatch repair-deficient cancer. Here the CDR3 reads CASSVVSSSYNEQFF. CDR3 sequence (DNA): TGTGCCAGCAGCGTAGTCTCCTCCTCCTACAATGAGCAGTTCTTC.